Following are 27 T cell receptor beta chains from one sample sequenced in a study of spatial heterogeneity in lung cancer. The sample's time point: sample taken at primary tumor resection. In each case, whole RNA from tumor, nontumor lung or frozen PBMC was sequenced unsorted. A single record per CDR3 protein comes from TCRdb applying MiXCR to the 5' RACE reads. The sample consists of around 50,000 distinct CDR3 sequences, 7.6% of them appearing once. Sequences were derived from PBMCs, sampled at surgery. The receptors were sampled from a female donor with early-stage non-small cell lung cancer.

This rearrangement joins TRBV6-1 to TRBJ1-1; no clear D gene. Germline V lookup: CDR1 MNHNS, CDR2 SASEGT. V shed 5 bases and J shed 6 bases, with 16 bases lying between them. This CDR3 has 14 amino acids. CDR3 coding DNA: TGTGCCAGCAGTCGAAACACGGGCGGCTCTGAAGCTTTCTTT. Its translation: CASSRNTGGSEAFF.

This clonotype has at least ten counts. The chain has TRBV6-2 or TRBV6-3 and TRBJ2-7, with D unclear. The CDR3 is 16 amino acids. CDR1 is MNHEY and CDR2 is SVGEGT in the germline V gene. Trimming removed 0 bases at V and 0 bases at J, with 12 bases between. The CDR3, as DNA: TGTGCCAGCAGTTACTCCCCGTGGGCAGTCTCCTACGAGCAGTACTTC. It encodes CASSYSPWAVSYEQYF.

This clonotype was seen at least ten times. V usage is TRBV5-4 and J usage is TRBJ2-3, with 7 bases lining up with TRBD2. J gave up 2 bases and V 3 bases, and 6 bases lay outside the gene matches. CDR3 length: 15 amino acids. The germline V gene encodes CDR1 SGHNT and CDR2 YYREEE (reference sequence). CDR3 DNA sequence: TGTGCCAGCAGCTCGGGGGGTAGCCACACAGATACGCAGTATTTT. This codes for CASSSGGSHTDTQYF.

At least ten counts were recorded for this clonotype. The chain carries TRBV6-2 or TRBV6-3 and TRBJ2-1; 9 bases are a match to TRBD2. This CDR3 comprises 14 residues. V lost 6 bases, J lost 2 bases, and 2 bases stayed unmatched. The V gene's germline CDR1 is MNHEY and CDR2 SVGEGT. As DNA, the CDR3 is TGTGCCAGCAGCTTAGCGGGAGCCTACAATGAGCAGTTCTTC. This translates into CASSLAGAYNEQFF.

This clonotype was found a few times. This chain uses TRBV11-2 with TRBJ1-3; D is ambiguous. CDR3 length: 16 amino acids. CDR1 and CDR2 from the germline V gene are SGHAT and FQNNGV. The V end was cut by 5 bases, the J end by 4 bases, with 18 bases between. In nucleotides, the CDR3 is TGTGCCAGCAGCCAGAGACGACGGACGTCGGGAAACACCATATATTTT. It is translated as CASSQRRRTSGNTIYF.

This clonotype was found a few times. V usage is TRBV21-1 and J usage is TRBJ1-3; the D call TRBD1 from the table was never checked on the DNA. TRBV21-1 is termed a pseudogene. The CDR3 contains 17 residues. CDR3 bases: TGTGCCAGCAGCTCCCCCGGGACCACATTCTCTGGAAACACCATATATTTT. Its translation is CASSSPGTTFSGNTIYF.

At least ten counts were recorded for this clonotype. V usage is TRBV6-4 and J usage is TRBJ2-2; 10 bases align to TRBD2. The CDR3 is 18 amino acids. Per the germline V gene, CDR1 is MRHNA and CDR2 is SNTAGT. Unmatched junction bases numbered 7, after V lost 3 bases and J lost 0 bases. The CDR3 DNA sequence: TGTGCCAGCAGTGAAAAGGCTAGCGGGGGATCGAACACCGGGGAGCTGTTTTTT. It yields the protein CASSEKASGGSNTGELFF.

This clonotype appeared many times. The gene calls are TRBV28 and TRBJ2-1; possibly TRBD2 for D (5 bases). The germline CDR1 and CDR2 sequences are MDHEN and SYDVKM. V was clipped by 3 bases and J by 5 bases, with 11 bases between them. The CDR3 length is 14 residues. CDR3 residues: CASSLASRDNEQFF. The CDR3 DNA follows: TGTGCCAGCAGTTTGGCTAGCAGAGACAATGAGCAGTTCTTC.

Only a few counts were recorded for this clonotype. The chain recombines TRBV18 with TRBJ2-3; 10 nucleotides agree with TRBD2. This CDR3 is 17 amino acids long. The V gene's germline CDR1 is KGHSH and CDR2 LQKENI. J gave up 6 bases and V 1 base, and 10 bases lay outside the gene matches. The CDR3 sequence is CASSPLRSGGATDTQYF. CDR3 sequence (DNA): TGTGCCAGCTCACCACTTCGGAGCGGGGGGGCAACGGATACGCAGTATTTT.

The sample holds many counts of this clonotype. The chain couples TRBV10-2 to TRBJ1-2; tentatively, D is TRBD1 (5 bases). With 2 bases removed from V and 5 bases from J, the gap between germline ends came to 9 bases. CDR3 length: 13 amino acids. Germline assignment: CDR1 WSHSY and CDR2 SAAADI. The CDR3 DNA is TGCGCCAGCAGTGAGAACGGGGGGTATGGCTACACCTTC. As protein: CASSENGGYGYTF.

In this sample, this clonotype turned up a few times. V and J are TRBV5-8 and TRBJ1-1, with D possibly TRBD1 on 5 matching bases. This CDR3 contains 18 residues. V shed 5 bases and J shed 1 base, with 24 bases lying between them. Germline loops: CDR1 SGHTS, CDR2 YDEGEE. CDR3 amino acids: CASSPRGRARISNTEAFF. CDR3 bases: TGTGCCAGCAGTCCTCGGGGCAGGGCCAGGATTTCGAACACTGAAGCTTTCTTT.

This clonotype was seen only a few times. The chain's CDR3 is CASSARTVKETQYF. The DNA for the CDR3 is TGTGCCAGCAGTGCGAGGACAGTAAAAGAGACCCAGTACTTC. This sequence joins TRBV2 and TRBJ2-5, with a tentative D call TRBD1 (6 bases). Germline values: CDR1 SNHLY, CDR2 FYNNEI. The CDR3 consists of 14 residues. V lost 4 bases and J 3 bases, leaving 12 bases between the germline ends.

This clonotype has at least ten counts. The CDR3 DNA is TGTGCCAGCAGTTACGGGAAAACTGAAGCTTTCTTT. Translation gives CASSYGKTEAFF. The chain couples TRBV6-2 or TRBV6-3 to TRBJ1-1, with D unclear. The CDR3 consists of 12 residues. The germline gives CDR1 MNHEY, CDR2 SVGEGT. The V end was cut by 2 bases, the J end by 5 bases, with 6 bases between.

In its sample, this clonotype was seen many times. In DNA form, the CDR3 reads TGTGCCAGCAGTTACTCCGGGACAGGGGGCCGCGAGCAGTACTTC. This translates into CASSYSGTGGREQYF. This chain connects TRBV6-2 or TRBV6-3 to TRBJ2-7; 12 positions match TRBD1. V shed 0 bases and J 6 bases; nucleotides not matched to a gene: 3. In germline, CDR1 is MNHEY, CDR2 SVGEGT. CDR3 length equals 15 residues.

This clonotype was recorded a few times. The V gene is TRBV9, the J gene TRBJ2-7, with 7 nucleotides matching TRBD2. The CDR3 is made up of 14 amino acids. The J segment lost 2 bases and the V segment lost 4 bases, leaving 6 bases of the junction unmatched. CDR1 is SGDLS and CDR2 is YYNGEE in the germline V gene. CDR3 DNA sequence: TGTGCCAGCAGCCCATCAGCGGGGCCCTACGAGCAGTACTTC. Residues: CASSPSAGPYEQYF.

This clonotype has a count of ten or more. The rearrangement joins TRBV7-9 to TRBJ1-1; 7 bases are shared with TRBD1. With V trimmed by 6 bases and J by 3 bases, 10 bases remained unmatched. Germline V gene sequence: CDR1 SEHNR, CDR2 FQNEAQ (reference sequence). This CDR3 spans 15 amino acids. CDR3 bases: TGTGCCAGCAGTTCTACAGGGGAGGGGTACACTGAAGCTTTCTTT. Its protein product is CASSSTGEGYTEAFF.

J is TRBJ2-7 and V is TRBV20-1; 8 positions match TRBD1. This CDR3 region has 14 residues. After removal of 7 bases from V and 5 bases from J, the junction contained 13 bases not matched to a gene. From germline, CDR1 is DFQATT and CDR2 SNEGSKA (reference sequence). CDR3: CSGASLGTGNEQYF. Here the CDR3 DNA reads TGCAGTGGCGCAAGCCTCGGGACAGGTAACGAGCAGTACTTC.

This clonotype was seen a handful of times. CDR3 protein: CASTSPTSGGLILEQYF. DNA for the CDR3: TGTGCCAGCACCTCCCCGACTAGCGGGGGGCTCATTTTGGAGCAGTACTTC. The gene calls are TRBV28 and TRBJ2-7; TRBD2 matches at 13 bases. With 7 bases clipped from V and 7 bases from J, the junction kept 16 bases outside the gene matches. The CDR3 loop spans 17 amino acids. CDR1 and CDR2 (germline): MDHEN, SYDVKM.

This clonotype was seen at least ten times. V gene TRBV5-1 combines with J gene TRBJ1-1; 8 bases are a match to TRBD1. V trimming: 5 bases; J trimming: 4 bases; junction bases outside the gene matches: 13. CDR3 length: 16 residues. From germline, CDR1 is SGHRS and CDR2 YFSETQ. CDR3 loop: CASSSTGQGSPTEAFF. The CDR3 coding sequence is TGCGCCAGCAGTTCTACCGGACAGGGAAGTCCCACTGAAGCTTTCTTT.

V usage is TRBV10-3 and J usage is TRBJ1-6; 7 nucleotides align to TRBD1. V dropped 7 bases and J dropped 5; count of bases not matched to a gene: 5. This CDR3 region has 14 residues. The germline V gene encodes CDR1 ENHRY and CDR2 SYGVKD. The CDR3 DNA follows: TGTGCCATCACCCGGGACAGAGATAATTCACCCCTCCACTTT. Translated, it gives CAITRDRDNSPLHF.

The chain employs TRBV7-2 and TRBJ2-5, with 8 bases identical to TRBD2. Per germline, CDR1 SGHTA and CDR2 FQGNSA. The CDR3 is 15 amino acids. V shed 3 bases and J 5 bases; nucleotides not matched to a gene: 8. The CDR3 bases are TGTGCCAGCAGCTTTTCGGGGGGGCTAGGGGAGACCCAGTACTTC. Its protein product is CASSFSGGLGETQYF. Drawing the rest from reference TRBV7-2 and TRBJ2-5, the complete variable domain is GAGVSQSPSNKVTEKGKDVELRCDPISGHTALYWYRQSLGQGLEFLIYFQGNSAPDKSGLPSDRFSAERTGGSVSTLTIQRTQQEDSAVYLCASSFSGGLGETQYFGPGTRLLVL.

The rearrangement uses TRBV20-1 and TRBJ1-1; weak D call: TRBD1 (6 bases). This CDR3 has 15 residues. V lost 6 bases to trimming and J lost 1 base, with 18 bases between them. The germline CDR1 and CDR2 sequences are DFQATT and SNEGSKA (reference sequence). The CDR3 DNA sequence: TGCAGTGCCTCCCCCCTGACAGGATCGAACACTGAAGCTTTCTTT. Protein: CSASPLTGSNTEAFF.

This clonotype came up a few times. The chain has TRBV12-3 or TRBV12-4 and TRBJ2-5, with 8 bases aligning to TRBD2. The CDR3 loop spans 15 amino acids. Trimming removed 4 bases from V and 5 bases from J; junction bases left unmatched: 9. The chain's CDR3 is CASSYQAGAGETQYF. In nucleotides, the CDR3 is TGTGCCAGCAGTTACCAAGCGGGGGCCGGGGAGACCCAGTACTTC.

About this clonotype itself: This may be a read error, as it is one base from a much larger clone. The chain carries TRBV4-3 and TRBJ2-3, with TRBD2 matching over 8 bases. Looked up from germline, CDR1 is LGHNA and CDR2 is YSLEER. With 4 bases clipped from V and 3 bases from J, the junction kept 9 bases outside the gene matches. There are 16 residues in the CDR3. CDR3 in DNA: TGCGCCAGCAGCCCAGCTCCTCGGGGGGGGACAGATACGCAGTATTTT. Translating gives CASSPAPRGGTDTQYF.

There are many counts of this clonotype. The chain has TRBV10-3 and TRBJ2-3, with D tentatively TRBD1 or TRBD2 (6 bases each). The V and J ends lost 2 bases and 2 bases respectively, with 8 bases between them. In germline, CDR1 is ENHRY, CDR2 SYGVKD. CDR3 length: 14 amino acids. Written as DNA, the CDR3 is TGTGCCATCAGTGAGCGGGGGCCCACAGATACGCAGTATTTT. Translating it yields CAISERGPTDTQYF.

This clonotype was picked up many times. The genes are TRBV28 and TRBJ1-4; D possibly corresponds to TRBD1 (5 bases). In germline, CDR1 is MDHEN, CDR2 SYDVKM. V dropped 5 bases and J dropped 7 bases, with 14 bases sitting between them. There are 14 residues in the CDR3. In DNA form, the CDR3 reads TGTGCCAGCAGTCCCGGGGCCCGTACTGAAAAACTGTTTTTT. Encoded protein: CASSPGARTEKLFF.

This clonotype has more than one count but fewer than ten. The rearrangement joins TRBV7-9 to TRBJ2-5, with D perhaps being TRBD1 or TRBD2 (6 bases each). The germline V gene encodes CDR1 SEHNR and CDR2 FQNEAQ (reference sequence). The CDR3 loop spans 16 amino acids. Between the trimmed V and J ends, which lost 0 bases and 5 bases, there was a span of 16 bases. CDR3 sequence (DNA): TGTGCCAGCAGCTTAGCGCGGGACCCGGGGGCGGAGACCCAGTACTTC. This gives the protein CASSLARDPGAETQYF.